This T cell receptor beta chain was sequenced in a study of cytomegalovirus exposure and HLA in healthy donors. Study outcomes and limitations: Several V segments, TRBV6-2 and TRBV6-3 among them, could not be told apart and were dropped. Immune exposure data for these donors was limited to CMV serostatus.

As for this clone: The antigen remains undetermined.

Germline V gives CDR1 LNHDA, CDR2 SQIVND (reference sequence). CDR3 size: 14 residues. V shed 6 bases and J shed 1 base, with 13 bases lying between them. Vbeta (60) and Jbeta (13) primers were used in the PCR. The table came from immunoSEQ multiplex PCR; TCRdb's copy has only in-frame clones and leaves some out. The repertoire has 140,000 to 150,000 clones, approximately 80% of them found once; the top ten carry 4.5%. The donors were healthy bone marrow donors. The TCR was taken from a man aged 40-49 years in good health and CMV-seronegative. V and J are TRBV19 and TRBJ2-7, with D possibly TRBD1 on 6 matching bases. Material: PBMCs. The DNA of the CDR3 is TGTGCCAGTAGCACCACAGGGCCTTCCTACGAGCAGTACTTC. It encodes CASSTTGPSYEQYF. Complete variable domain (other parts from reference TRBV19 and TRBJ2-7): DGGITQSPKYLFRKEGQNVTLSCEQNLNHDAMYWYRQDPGQGLRLIYYSQIVNDFQKGDIAEGYSVSREKKESFPLTVTSAQKNPTAFYLCASSTTGPSYEQYFGPGTRLTVT.